What follows are 25 T cell receptor beta chains derived from one specimen sequenced in a study of blood T cell repertoires in COVID-19 (TCRdb year 2020). Library preparation employed the immunoSEQ multiplex PCR assay. What TCRdb holds here is the immuneACCESS table cut down to in-frame rearrangements. Part of the clones is not present; checked against another copy, under half of the missing clones reflect an unresolved V gene, and the others are unexplained. Present in this sample are 200,000 to 250,000 clones, 83% of which were seen just once. The top ten clonotypes cover around 1.3% of the sample. Sequencing input: peripheral blood. The source of these receptors is a woman aged 25-40 years with COVID-19, enrolled during active disease.

The chain recombines TRBV24-1 with TRBJ2-1, with a tentative D call TRBD2 (6 bases). Trimming removed 5 bases from V and 0 bases from J, with 13 bases in between. Per germline, CDR1 KGHDR and CDR2 SFDVKD. The length of the CDR3 is 16 residues. CDR3 coding DNA: TGTGCCACCAGTGGCGTCCGGGGGTCCTCCTACAATGAGCAGTTCTTC. Amino acid sequence: CATSGVRGSSYNEQFF.

The J gene is TRBJ1-3, the V gene TRBV6-5; TRBD1 is a possible D gene (6 bases). Germline loops: CDR1 MNHEY, CDR2 SVGAGI. This CDR3 contains 15 residues. V lost 2 bases to trimming and J lost 3 bases, with 11 bases between them. The CDR3 DNA is TGTGCCAGCAGTTACCAGGGGTATCTTGGAAACACCATATATTTT. Translated: CASSYQGYLGNTIYF.

The chain links TRBV12-3 or TRBV12-4 to TRBJ2-2; tentative D call: TRBD2 (6 bases). The CDR3 has 13 residues. Between the trimmed V and J ends, which lost 2 bases and 6 bases, there was a span of 7 bases. CDR3 protein: CASSLRGSGELFF. In DNA form, the CDR3 reads TGTGCCAGCAGTTTACGGGGGTCCGGGGAGCTGTTTTTT.

The chain uses TRBV4-1 and TRBJ2-1, with 9 positions matching TRBD2. Germline CDR1 MGHRA, CDR2 YSYEKL. With 3 bases clipped from V and 4 bases from J, the junction kept 7 bases outside the gene matches. This CDR3 has 16 amino acids. CDR3 sequence (DNA): TGCGCCAGCAGCCAGGCAGTAGCGGGAGTTTACAATGAGCAGTTCTTC. Translating gives CASSQAVAGVYNEQFF.

This sequence joins TRBV5-4 and TRBJ2-3; possibly TRBD1 for D (5 bases). Looked up from germline, CDR1 is SGHNT and CDR2 is YYREEE (reference sequence). V lost 7 bases to trimming and J lost 0 bases, with 9 bases between them. The CDR3 spans 13 residues. CDR3 loop: CASGAGSTDTQYF. CDR3 DNA: TGTGCCAGCGGGGCAGGGAGCACAGATACGCAGTATTTT.

The gene calls are TRBV7-9 and TRBJ2-7; 14 positions match TRBD2. The CDR3 is 17 residues long. Germline V CDR1 and CDR2: SEHNR, FQNEAQ (reference sequence). Trimming at V came to 5 bases and at J to 0 bases, leaving 6 bases not matched to a gene. The CDR3 is CASSPTSGRGSSYEQYF. In nucleotides, the CDR3 is TGTGCCAGCAGCCCGACTAGCGGGAGGGGGAGCTCCTACGAGCAGTACTTC. The variable domain in full, with the rest retrieved from reference TRBV7-9 and TRBJ2-7, is DTGVSQNPRHKITKRGQNVTFRCDPISEHNRLYWYRQTLGQGPEFLTYFQNEAQLEKSRLLSDRFSAERPKGSFSTLEIQRTEQGDSAMYLCASSPTSGRGSSYEQYFGPGTRLTVT.

J is TRBJ1-2 and V is TRBV19; D perhaps matches TRBD1 (5 bases). Trimming stripped 6 bases from V and 8 bases from J, with 13 bases between. Germline V lookup: CDR1 LNHDA, CDR2 SQIVND (reference sequence). CDR3 length equals 12 residues. The CDR3 sequence is CASRTGNRGYTF. As DNA, the CDR3 is TGTGCCAGTAGAACAGGAAATCGAGGCTACACCTTC.

This clone was seen a single time. The chain uses TRBV20-1 and TRBJ2-2; 8 nucleotides match TRBD2. The J segment lost 4 bases and the V segment lost 3 bases, leaving 7 bases of the junction unmatched. The CDR3 runs 15 residues. Germline-derived CDR1 and CDR2 are DFQATT and SNEGSKA (reference sequence). The CDR3: CSASRATSATGELFF. The CDR3 DNA follows: TGCAGTGCTAGTAGGGCGACTAGCGCCACCGGGGAGCTGTTTTTT.

A few counts support this clone. The V call is TRBV5-6, the J call TRBJ2-3, with TRBD2 as a possible D gene (6 bases). Looked up from germline, CDR1 is SGHDT and CDR2 is YYEEEE. CDR3 length: 15 residues. Trimming cost V 0 bases and J 1 base, with 9 bases left between them. This CDR3 reads CASSLGGIGTDTQYF. DNA for the CDR3: TGTGCCAGCAGCTTGGGCGGGATAGGCACAGATACGCAGTATTTT. The whole variable domain, filled in from reference TRBV5-6 and TRBJ2-3, reads DAGVTQSPTHLIKTRGQQVTLRCSPKSGHDTVSWYQQALGQGPQFIFQYYEEEERQRGNFPDRFSGHQFPNYSSELNVNALLLGDSALYLCASSLGGIGTDTQYFGPGTRLTVL.

The chain has TRBV19 and TRBJ2-3, with 7 nucleotides matching TRBD2. The CDR3 extends over 12 amino acids. The V and J ends lost 1 base and 12 bases, in that order; junction bases with no gene match: 4. CDR1 and CDR2 from the germline V gene are LNHDA and SQIVND (reference sequence). This CDR3 reads CASSIVRGDQYF. The DNA for the CDR3 is TGTGCCAGTAGTATAGTCCGGGGGGATCAGTATTTT.

This clone was picked up a small number of times. The chain links TRBV7-3 to TRBJ2-2, with 8 bases lining up with TRBD1. The CDR3 length is 17 residues. Germline lookup yields CDR1 SGHTA and CDR2 FQGTGA. V lost 4 bases and J lost 6; bases outside the gene matches: 13. In DNA, the CDR3 is TGTGCCAGCAGCTCATCGGACAGGGACCTCTCTTCCGGGGAGCTGTTTTTT. Translating it yields CASSSSDRDLSSGELFF.

V usage is TRBV6-5 and J usage is TRBJ2-2; 9 positions agree with TRBD1. The germline V gene encodes CDR1 MNHEY and CDR2 SVGAGI. The CDR3 runs to 15 residues. The V gene end was trimmed by 6 bases and the J gene end by 9 bases; junction bases not matched to a gene: 11. The CDR3, as DNA: TGTGCCAGCAGCGCCACAGGGGGCGTAAGCCGGGAGCTGTTTTTT. This sequence encodes CASSATGGVSRELFF.

Here the CDR3 DNA reads TGTGCCAGCAGCCCCTTGGGCGCAGACAACTATGGCTACACCTTC. This codes for CASSPLGADNYGYTF. The J gene is TRBJ1-2, the V gene TRBV7-9; D not resolved. Per the germline V gene, CDR1 is SEHNR and CDR2 is FQNEAQ (reference sequence). Deletions cut 5 bases from V and 2 bases from J, with 15 bases between. This CDR3 is built from 15 residues.

The chain links TRBV6-4 to TRBJ1-2; TRBD1 aligns across 12 bases. From germline, CDR1 is MRHNA and CDR2 SNTAGT. The CDR3 extends over 15 amino acids. Trimming took 3 bases from V and 4 from J; bases not matched to a gene: 3. The DNA of the CDR3 is TGTGCCAGCAGTGAGGGGACAGGGGGCATCTATGGCTACACCTTC. Amino acids: CASSEGTGGIYGYTF.

The chain employs TRBV5-1 and TRBJ2-3; maybe TRBD1 (5 bases). The CDR3 extends over 17 amino acids. In germline, CDR1 is SGHRS, CDR2 YFSETQ. V was pared by 0 bases and J by 1 base, with 15 bases between. This chain's CDR3 is CASSLAVGRVGTDTQYF. CDR3 coding DNA: TGCGCCAGCAGCTTGGCCGTCGGCAGGGTGGGCACAGATACGCAGTATTTT.

V and J are TRBV3-1 (or the pseudogene TRBV3-2) and TRBJ1-1; no definite D call. V was shortened by 4 bases and J by 8 bases, with 8 bases between the two germline ends. Germline-derived CDR1 and CDR2 are LGHDT and YNNKEL (reference sequence). This CDR3 is built from 11 residues. This CDR3 reads CASSRREEAFF. In DNA, the CDR3 is TGTGCCAGCAGCCGGCGGGAAGAAGCTTTCTTT.

This sequence joins TRBV14 and TRBJ2-7; 10 bases fit TRBD1. Germline CDR1 is SGHDN and CDR2 is FVKESK. Trimming took 3 bases from V and 3 from J; bases not matched to a gene: 8. The CDR3 sequence is 16 residues long. The CDR3 loop reads CASSHGLRTGGYEQYF. The CDR3 region has the DNA TGTGCCAGCAGCCATGGACTTAGGACAGGGGGCTACGAGCAGTACTTC.

This clone was detected only once. This sequence joins TRBV5-4 and TRBJ1-3; TRBD1 agrees at 9 bases. CDR3 length: 18 residues. Germline V gene data show CDR1 as SGHNT and CDR2 as YYREEE (reference sequence). V shed 4 bases, J shed 3 bases, and the junction held 14 bases outside the gene matches. CDR3 region: CASSLKQGAQSFGNTIYF. The DNA of the CDR3 is TGTGCCAGCAGCCTGAAACAGGGGGCGCAAAGTTTTGGAAACACCATATATTTT. Full variable domain (rest looked up from reference TRBV5-4 and TRBJ1-3): ETGVTQSPTHLIKTRGQQVTLRCSSQSGHNTVSWYQQALGQGPQFIFQYYREEENGRGNFPPRFSGLQFPNYSSELNVNALELDDSALYLCASSLKQGAQSFGNTIYFGEGSWLTVV.

The V call is TRBV13, the J call TRBJ1-1; 7 bases are shared with TRBD1. This CDR3 comprises 14 residues. V dropped 0 bases and J dropped 3; count of bases not matched to a gene: 1. Germline V gene sequence: CDR1 PRHDT, CDR2 FYEKMQ (reference sequence). The CDR3 here is CASSLGTGHTEAFF. CDR3 in DNA: TGTGCCAGCAGCTTAGGGACAGGGCACACTGAAGCTTTCTTT. Full variable domain (outside the CDR3, taken from reference TRBV13 and TRBJ1-1): AAGVIQSPRHLIKEKRETATLKCYPIPRHDTVYWYQQGPGQDPQFLISFYEKMQSDKGSIPDRFSAQQFSDYHSELNMSSLELGDSALYFCASSLGTGHTEAFFGQGTRLTVV.

The chain combines TRBV29-1 with TRBJ1-3; perhaps TRBD1 as D (5 bases). The CDR3 extends over 12 amino acids. CDR1 is SQVTM, CDR2 ANQGSEA, per germline. V was pared by 7 bases and J by 4 bases, with 11 bases between. The CDR3 sequence: CSGEGRGNTIYF. In DNA, the CDR3 is TGCAGCGGGGAGGGACGAGGAAACACCATATATTTT.

This chain links TRBV19 with TRBJ2-3, with 8 bases that match TRBD2. The V gene's germline CDR1 is LNHDA and CDR2 SQIVND (reference sequence). The V gene end was trimmed by 3 bases and the J gene end by 0 bases; junction bases not matched to a gene: 5. The CDR3 has 16 residues. CDR3 DNA: TGTGCCAGTAGTATCTCGGGGGGGGGAAGCACAGATACGCAGTATTTT. Translated, it gives CASSISGGGSTDTQYF. The whole variable domain, filled in from reference TRBV19 and TRBJ2-3, reads DGGITQSPKYLFRKEGQNVTLSCEQNLNHDAMYWYRQDPGQGLRLIYYSQIVNDFQKGDIAEGYSVSREKKESFPLTVTSAQKNPTAFYLCASSISGGGSTDTQYFGPGTRLTVL.

This sequence joins TRBV3-1 (or the pseudogene TRBV3-2) and TRBJ1-2; D gene uncertain. Trimming took off 0 bases at V and 4 bases at J, with 9 bases between the two ends. The CDR3 sequence is 14 residues long. The V gene's germline CDR1 is LGHDT and CDR2 YNNKEL (reference sequence). The CDR3: CASSQDRLLYGYTF. Written as DNA, the CDR3 is TGTGCCAGCAGCCAAGACAGACTGCTCTATGGCTACACCTTC.

The CDR3 DNA is TGTGCCAGCGAACTCGGGGGGGCCTTCTACAATGAGCAGTTCTTC. Its protein is CASELGGAFYNEQFF. The rearrangement links TRBV19 to TRBJ2-1; 8 bases match TRBD2. The germline V gene encodes CDR1 LNHDA and CDR2 SQIVND (reference sequence). V dropped 9 bases and J dropped 3; count of bases not matched to a gene: 10. The CDR3 loop spans 15 amino acids.

A few counts support this clone. The chain combines TRBV6-2 or TRBV6-3 with TRBJ2-7; D gene ambiguous. V lost 5 bases and J lost 3, with 5 bases in between. Germline assignment: CDR1 MNHEY and CDR2 SVGEGT. The CDR3 runs to 11 residues. The CDR3 DNA reads as TGTGCCAGCAGTATCCTCTACGAGCAGTACTTC. Its protein product is CASSILYEQYF.

This chain joins TRBV9 and TRBJ2-1; TRBD2 might be the D (5 bases). CDR1 and CDR2 from the germline V gene are SGDLS and YYNGEE. The CDR3 is 16 amino acids. Trimming stripped 0 bases from V and 0 bases from J, with 10 bases between. The CDR3 DNA sequence: TGTGCCAGCAGCGTAGCTAGCTGGAGCTCCTACAATGAGCAGTTCTTC. This translates into CASSVASWSSYNEQFF.